This T cell receptor beta chain was documented in a study of control samples from healthy donors and cancer patients. Libraries were prepared by immunoSEQ multiplex PCR; TCRdb keeps only in-frame clonotypes and omits some of them. The sample includes approximately 150,000 clones, around 94% of them seen just once. CDR3 length: 15 residues. Germline assignment: CDR1 MDHEN and CDR2 SYDVKM. Trimming removed 6 bases at V and 2 bases at J, with 17 bases between. Material: PBMCs. The chain carries TRBV28 and TRBJ2-7; TRBD2 is a possible D gene (6 bases). The origin of this receptor is a man aged 55-75 years with colorectal cancer. The DNA for the CDR3 is TGTGCCAGCAGCTTAGGGCGGGGTTTGGCCTACGAGCAGTACTTC. Translated: CASSLGRGLAYEQYF.